This TCR beta chain stems from a study of shared clonotypes between healthy human individuals (TCRdb year 2020). In the study overall: The cohort comprised a couple of women and three men aged 18 to 49 years. Per donor, three plates each were used for CD4 naive and CD4 memory, two for CD8 naive, and one for CD8 memory. The study deeply sequenced blood TCR repertoires of roughly five healthy adults to estimate repertoire size and the extent of clonotype sharing between individuals. Libraries were prepared and TCR repertoires were sequenced by different laboratories using diverse techniques, in order to increase sequencing depth and limit assay-specific biases. Each donor's leukapheresis produced roughly between roughly 0.9 and 8.9 billion PBMCs. Broad study findings and their caveats: Sampling was limited to blood, and TCR repertoires in tissue likely differ from TCR repertoires in blood. Even with the large sequencing depth, rarefaction of the sorted-subset datasets indicated that sequencing was incomplete. Naive subsets generally had larger estimated clonotype richness than memory subsets. Compared with non-shared clonotypes, clonotypes shared by all four sorted-subset donors had higher generation probabilities. Sharing across a few donors was observed for 4.5% to 6.5% of naive CD4, under 4% of naive CD8, 2% to 2.5% of memory CD4, and roughly 0.4% of memory CD8 clonotypes. Based on pairwise subsampling, the degree of clonotype sharing among donors was expected to be affected by sequencing depth. Because the study included a small number of donors, the genetic and exposure-history diversity represented was limited.

Donors were healthy HIV-negative adults with no recently reported acute infections or vaccinations. Only Caucasian adults living in Nashville, Tennessee, USA were represented among the donors. Magnetic negative selection was used to enrich CD4+ T cells, after which naive cells were positively selected on CD45RA and the negative fraction became the memory subset. After blood collection by leukapheresis, PBMCs were isolated using Ficoll-Histopaque density gradient centrifugation and then cryopreserved in the vapor phase of liquid nitrogen. Analytical flow cytometry was used to check the purity and quantity of each magnetically sorted T cell population. From each sorted fraction, genomic DNA was isolated and quantified by UV absorbance on a Nanodrop 2000c. Using the deep immunoSEQ assay, multiplex PCR amplified TCR CDR3 regions from genomic DNA. Extracted genomic DNA from each cell subset was spread evenly across all wells of several immunoSEQ 96-well plates, with each plate serving as a replicate. For sorted subsets, approximately 200 ng of genomic DNA, equivalent to some 30,000 T cell genomes, went into each replicate PCR. Purified libraries were quantified with a Qubit 3.0 fluorometer, sized on a Bioanalyzer 2100, and re-quantified with the KAPA Library Quantification kit. Every immunoSEQ 96-well plate was sequenced on a separate single-read 150-cycle Illumina NextSeq 550 flow cell. On the study's bioinformatics: Because only junctional sequences without quality scores were contained in the immunoSEQ output, filtering matching that applied to full-length reads could not be performed. Sequences were annotated with PyIR, a Python wrapper for IgBLAST v1.9, and V/J genes and CDR3 were assigned using IMGT germline references. Reads were removed for weak V/J assignments (E-value above 1e-6), missing CDR3, stop codons, out-of-frame junctions, or ambiguous translated residues. V3J clonotypes were defined by identical inferred V gene, J gene, and CDR3 amino acid sequence. Percentage overlap between repertoires was computed as shared unique clonotypes divided by the size of the smaller repertoire. RTK rarefaction, the Chao1 estimator, and Recon v2.1 estimates of unobserved clonotypes were used to assess repertoire richness. Generation probabilities were computed with OLGA for all TCRbeta clonotypes obtained by the gDNA method from four donors. TCRdb re-hosts the immuneACCESS table, in-frame sequences only. Its copies lack some clones; in the studies checked, an unresolved V gene accounts for under half of them, and the cause for the rest is not known. That table is the source of V, J and clone size, and D and trimming were worked out from the DNA. For this sample the table gives approximately 180,000 clones, of which about 93% were detected only once. The biggest ten clones account for 0.067% of the sample.

From a lookup of the germline V gene (reference sequence), CDR1 and CDR2 are MNHEY and SMNVEV. A distance of 14 bases separates the germline ends of V and J, which lose 6 bases and 0 bases respectively. From cysteine to phenylalanine, the CDR3 is 15 amino acids long. Only the CDR3 portion is preserved as DNA: 45 bases, with reading frame beginning at the first base. As concerns this clone: Its cognate antigen has yet to be identified. Per-base qualities were not stored, and no clone one base away is much larger.

The rearrangement combines TRBV27 with TRBJ1-1; the D gene remains uncertain. The specimen sequenced was naive CD4+ T cells sorted from blood. The cell subset or site label corresponds to: CD45RA+ positively selected. The receptor comes from a woman in her thirties in good health. CDR3 sequence: CASSHVVEMNTEAFF. The bases are TGTGCCAGCAGCCATGTGGTGGAGATGAACACTGAAGCTTTCTTT.